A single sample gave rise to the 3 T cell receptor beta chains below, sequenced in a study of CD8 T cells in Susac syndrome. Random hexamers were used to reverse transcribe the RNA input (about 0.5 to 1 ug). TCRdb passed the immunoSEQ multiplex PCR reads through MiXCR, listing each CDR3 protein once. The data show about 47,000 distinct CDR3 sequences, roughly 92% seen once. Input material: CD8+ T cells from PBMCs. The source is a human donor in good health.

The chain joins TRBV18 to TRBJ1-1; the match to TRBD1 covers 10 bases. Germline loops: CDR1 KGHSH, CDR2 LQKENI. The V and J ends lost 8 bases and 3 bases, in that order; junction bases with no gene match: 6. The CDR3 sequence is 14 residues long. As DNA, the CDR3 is TGTGCCAGCACAGGACAGGGGGGGGACACTGAAGCTTTCTTT. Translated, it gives CASTGQGGDTEAFF.

DNA for the CDR3: TGTGCCAGCAGCTTAGGGGCCCCTCAAGAGACCCAGTACTTC. Translating it yields CASSLGAPQETQYF. V is TRBV11-2 and J is TRBJ2-5; D not resolved. Germline loops: CDR1 SGHAT, CDR2 FQNNGV. The CDR3 is made up of 14 amino acids. Trimming removed 1 base from V and 2 bases from J, with 8 bases in between.

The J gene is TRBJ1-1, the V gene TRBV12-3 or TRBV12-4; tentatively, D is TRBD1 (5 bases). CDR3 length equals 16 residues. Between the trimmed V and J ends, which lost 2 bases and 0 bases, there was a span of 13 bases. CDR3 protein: CASSLSRRQLNTEAFF. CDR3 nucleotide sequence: TGTGCCAGCAGTTTATCCCGTCGACAGCTGAACACTGAAGCTTTCTTT.